This entry features one T cell receptor (beta chain) sequence. Authors' analysis steps: Scientists estimated how many nucleated cells there were by amplifying reference gene primers. Profiled with immunoSEQ multiplex PCR; TCRdb holds only in-frame clones, not every one. Clone size and V and J calls were adopted from that table, with D and trimming inferred from the DNA. The profile shows about 90,000 clones, more than 80% of them singletons. These data belong to a study of blood T cell repertoires in COVID-19. Looking at the study overall: There were acute and convalescent COVID-19 samples, and they came from the United States, Italy and Spain. T cells, B-cell-depleted T cells, or PBMCs provided the cDNA or gDNA that served as material.

V dropped 1 base and J dropped 3; count of bases not matched to a gene: 6. Per the germline V gene, CDR1 is SGHTA and CDR2 is FQGNSA. The CDR3 spans 16 residues. Input material: peripheral blood. The clonotype originates from a woman in her 70s with acute or convalescent COVID-19. This chain joins TRBV7-2 and TRBJ1-5, with 7 nucleotides matching TRBD1. Here the CDR3 DNA reads TGTGCCAGCAGCTTAGTCCCAGGGGGAACCAATCAGCCCCAGCATTTT. The encoded protein is CASSLVPGGTNQPQHF.